The T cell receptor (beta chain) under discussion was sequenced for a study of cytomegalovirus exposure and HLA in healthy donors. General study results and limits: Later, an analysis found that TCR clusters from the first cohort tended to co-occur in the 120 validation repertoires. Cytomegalovirus association was assigned to 150 to 200 TCR beta chains.

This clone was detected once. Its specificity is unknown. CDR1 is SEHNR, CDR2 FQNEAQ, per germline (reference sequence). V was trimmed by 1 base and J by 2 bases, leaving 8 bases between them. CDR3 length equals 14 residues. The repertoire was sequenced with immunoSEQ multiplex PCR; TCRdb's copy has only in-frame clones and lacks some. The table includes 52,000 or so clones, roughly nine tenths detected once. The chain is built from TRBV7-9 and TRBJ1-2; D unresolved. This clonotype originated in a young woman in good health and CMV-seronegative. The sequencing sample was made of PBMCs. The CDR3 nucleotides read TGTGCCAGCAGCTTAGGCGAGCCGAACTATGGCTACACCTTC. Translation gives CASSLGEPNYGYTF.